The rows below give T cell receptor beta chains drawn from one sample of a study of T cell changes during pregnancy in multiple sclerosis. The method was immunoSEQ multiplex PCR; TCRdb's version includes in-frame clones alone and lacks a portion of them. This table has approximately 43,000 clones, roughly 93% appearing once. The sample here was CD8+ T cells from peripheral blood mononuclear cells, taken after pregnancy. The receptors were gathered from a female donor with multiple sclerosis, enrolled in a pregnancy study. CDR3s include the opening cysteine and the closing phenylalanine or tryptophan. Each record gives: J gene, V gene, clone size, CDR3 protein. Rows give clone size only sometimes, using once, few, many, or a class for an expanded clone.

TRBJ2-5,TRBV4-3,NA,CASSQYRGPQETQYF
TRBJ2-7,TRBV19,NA,CASSTPGSYEQYF
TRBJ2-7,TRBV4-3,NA,CASSHIMTGELYEQYF
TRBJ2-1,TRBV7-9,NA,CASSRTQGALGNEQFF
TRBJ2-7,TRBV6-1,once,CASSEGPRHYEQYF
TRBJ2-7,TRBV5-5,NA,CASSLGYGEPYEQYF
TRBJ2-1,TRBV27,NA,CASSPTSGIGNEQFF
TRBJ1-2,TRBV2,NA,CASSESNYGYTF
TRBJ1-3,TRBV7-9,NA,CASIPPQILSGNTIYF
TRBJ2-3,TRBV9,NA,CASSVVGLAGEDTQYF
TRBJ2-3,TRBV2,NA,CASSPASGAAESTDTQYF
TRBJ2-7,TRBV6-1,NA,CASSALTGAYEQYF
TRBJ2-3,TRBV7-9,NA,CASMGGRTDTQYF
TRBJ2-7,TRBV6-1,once,CASSEVVGSYEQYF
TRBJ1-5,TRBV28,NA,CASSPPGTYQPQHF
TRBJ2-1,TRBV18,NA,CASSGTSGRNNEQFF
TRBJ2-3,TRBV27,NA,CASGQSGVADTQYF
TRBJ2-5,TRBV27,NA,CASSLLGGTQYF
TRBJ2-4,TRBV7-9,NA,CASSLRGGEGTKNIQYF
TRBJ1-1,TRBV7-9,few,CASSSGQGVEAFF
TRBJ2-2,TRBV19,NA,CASSPTLGPTGELFF
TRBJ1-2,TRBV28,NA,CASSSARTGGGYTF
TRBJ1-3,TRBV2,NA,CASRGQNSGNTIYF
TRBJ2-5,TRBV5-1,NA,CASSLSRVSVQETQYF
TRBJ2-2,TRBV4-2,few,CASSQVLAGAELYTGELFF
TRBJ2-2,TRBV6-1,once,CASVGTGYTGELFF
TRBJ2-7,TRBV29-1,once,CSVEIRGQGSDEQYF